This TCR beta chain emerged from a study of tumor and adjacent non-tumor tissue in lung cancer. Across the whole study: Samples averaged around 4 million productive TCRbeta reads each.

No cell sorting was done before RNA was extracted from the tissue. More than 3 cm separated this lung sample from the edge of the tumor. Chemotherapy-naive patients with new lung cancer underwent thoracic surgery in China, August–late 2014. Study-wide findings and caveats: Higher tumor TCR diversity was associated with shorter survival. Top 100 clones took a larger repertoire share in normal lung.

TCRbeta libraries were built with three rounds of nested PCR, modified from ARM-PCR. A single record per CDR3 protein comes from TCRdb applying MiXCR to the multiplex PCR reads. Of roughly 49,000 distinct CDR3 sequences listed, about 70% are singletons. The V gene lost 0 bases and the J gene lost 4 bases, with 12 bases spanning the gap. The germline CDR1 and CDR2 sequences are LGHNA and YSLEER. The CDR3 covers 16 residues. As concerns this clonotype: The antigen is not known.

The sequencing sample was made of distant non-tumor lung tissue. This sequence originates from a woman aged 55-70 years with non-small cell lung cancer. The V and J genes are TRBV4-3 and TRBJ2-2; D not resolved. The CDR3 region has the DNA TGCGCCAGCAGCCAAGATTGCACCGAAATCACCGGGGAGCTGTTTTTT. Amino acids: CASSQDCTEITGELFF.